The 22 T cell receptor beta chains presented below share a single source sample, sequenced in a study of T cells in tuberculosis. The repertoire was sequenced with immunoSEQ multiplex PCR; TCRdb's copy has only in-frame clones and lacks some. The table has tens of thousands of clones, about 90% seen once. Time point: new active TB diagnosis, blood taken before or within 7 days of starting treatment. The material sequenced was PBMCs, taken at tuberculosis diagnosis. The source of these receptors is an adult with tuberculosis. Some clones in this sample may be carry-over from other donors' samples.

This clone was seen only once. J is TRBJ2-1 and V is TRBV10-3; TRBD2 agrees at 8 bases. Germline V gene sequence: CDR1 ENHRY, CDR2 SYGVKD. The CDR3 sequence is 13 residues long. Unmatched junction bases numbered 3, after V lost 10 bases and J lost 1 base. CDR3 protein: CASSGASYNEQFF. The CDR3 DNA sequence: TGTGCCAGTAGCGGGGCTTCCTACAATGAGCAGTTCTTC.

The genes are TRBV6-5 and TRBJ1-2; 10 nucleotides agree with TRBD1. The trim removed 6 bases at V and 4 bases at J, leaving 5 bases unmatched. The CDR3 covers 14 residues. Germline V gives CDR1 MNHEY, CDR2 SVGAGI. The DNA for the CDR3 is TGTGCCAGCAGCCCGGGACAGGGGATCTATGGCTACACCTTC. Protein product: CASSPGQGIYGYTF.

V and J are TRBV6-1 and TRBJ1-1; D unclear. V dropped 4 bases and J dropped 8 bases, with 14 bases sitting between them. The germline V gene encodes CDR1 MNHNS and CDR2 SASEGT. The CDR3 covers 13 residues. The CDR3 sequence: CASSGRRKPEAFF. The CDR3, as DNA: TGTGCCAGCAGTGGTCGGCGGAAACCCGAAGCTTTCTTT.

The chain joins TRBV6-5 to TRBJ2-7, with D perhaps TRBD2 (7 bases). CDR3 length: 16 amino acids. Trimming took 0 bases from V and 0 from J, leaving 12 bases between them. Germline assignment: CDR1 MNHEY and CDR2 SVGAGI. In DNA, the CDR3 is TGTGCCAGCAGTTACTCGGGGAGGGGGGGCTCCTACGAGCAGTACTTC. It encodes CASSYSGRGGSYEQYF.

The genes are TRBV5-1 and TRBJ2-3; 9 bases match TRBD2. Germline values: CDR1 SGHRS, CDR2 YFSETQ. After removal of 0 bases from V and 2 bases from J, the junction contained 13 bases not matched to a gene. The CDR3 extends over 19 amino acids. CDR3 sequence: CASSLDSMRGGPITDTQYF. CDR3 nucleotides: TGCGCCAGCAGCTTGGACTCTATGCGGGGGGGCCCTATCACAGATACGCAGTATTTT.

This rearrangement joins TRBV7-2 to TRBJ1-1; a weak D match, TRBD1 (5 bases). The CDR3 is made up of 13 amino acids. Between the trimmed V and J ends, which lost 3 bases and 7 bases, there was a span of 12 bases. Germline V gene sequence: CDR1 SGHTA, CDR2 FQGNSA. The CDR3 protein is CASSFNRQIEAFF. The CDR3 DNA is TGTGCCAGCAGCTTTAACCGACAGATTGAAGCTTTCTTT.

The CDR3 loop reads CATSRGTGFNRVFDSPLHF. CDR3 sequence (DNA): TGTGCCACCAGCAGAGGAACCGGATTTAACAGGGTTTTTGATTCACCCCTCCACTTT. This chain links TRBV15 with TRBJ1-6; D might be TRBD1 (6 bases). In germline, CDR1 is LNHNV, CDR2 YYDKDF (reference sequence). Deletions cut 1 base from V and 8 bases from J, with 24 bases between. This CDR3 comprises 19 residues.

The CDR3 reads CAWSTGIANYGYTF. The CDR3 DNA reads as TGTGCCTGGAGTACGGGGATAGCTAACTATGGCTACACCTTC. This rearrangement joins TRBV30 to TRBJ1-2; the D is unclear. Trimming pared 2 bases from V and 0 bases from J, leaving 10 bases between. The germline V gene encodes CDR1 GTSNPN and CDR2 SVGIG (reference sequence). CDR3 length: 14 amino acids. The full variable domain, completed using reference TRBV30 and TRBJ1-2, is SQTIHQWPATLVQPVGSPLSLECTVEGTSNPNLYWYRQAAGRGLQLLFYSVGIGQISSEVPQNLSASRPQDRQFILSSKKLLLSDSGFYLCAWSTGIANYGYTFGSGTRLTVV.

The J gene is TRBJ1-5, the V gene TRBV30, with 7 nucleotides matching TRBD1. CDR1 GTSNPN and CDR2 SVGIG come from the germline V gene (reference sequence). The CDR3 is 18 residues long. V lost 5 bases to trimming and J lost 0 bases; unmatched junction nucleotides: 16. CDR3 sequence reads: CAWQDKGQDIISNQPQHF. Written as DNA, the CDR3 is TGTGCCTGGCAAGACAAAGGACAGGATATTATTAGCAATCAGCCCCAGCATTTT.

The chain couples TRBV5-1 to TRBJ1-1; possibly TRBD1 for D (5 bases). There are 15 residues in the CDR3. The V and J ends lost 0 bases and 4 bases respectively, with 13 bases between them. In germline, CDR1 is SGHRS, CDR2 YFSETQ. The CDR3 nucleotides are TGCGCCAGCAGCTTGGATAGGGGCAGAGCCACTGAAGCTTTCTTT. Amino acid sequence: CASSLDRGRATEAFF.

The rearrangement links TRBV5-4 to TRBJ1-6; TRBD1 aligns across 7 bases. This CDR3 region has 18 residues. Germline V lookup: CDR1 SGHNT, CDR2 YYREEE (reference sequence). The V gene end was trimmed by 0 bases and the J gene end by 5 bases; junction bases not matched to a gene: 11. The CDR3 DNA sequence: TGTGCCAGCAGCTTGGGGAAGCGGGCAGGGGGTAATAATTCACCCCTCCACTTT. Protein product: CASSLGKRAGGNNSPLHF. The full variable domain, rest sourced from reference TRBV5-4 and TRBJ1-6, is ETGVTQSPTHLIKTRGQQVTLRCSSQSGHNTVSWYQQALGQGPQFIFQYYREEENGRGNFPPRFSGLQFPNYSSELNVNALELDDSALYLCASSLGKRAGGNNSPLHFGNGTRLTVT.

This clone is a singleton in its sample. J is TRBJ2-3 and V is TRBV2; D is undetermined. The CDR3 runs 14 residues. The V gene's germline CDR1 is SNHLY and CDR2 FYNNEI. The V end was cut by 3 bases, the J end by 4 bases, with 11 bases between. The DNA of the CDR3 is TGTGCCAGCAGTGATGGTTGGGCCCCAGATACGCAGTATTTT. Amino acid sequence: CASSDGWAPDTQYF.

The chain couples TRBV30 to TRBJ2-6, with D unresolved. V dropped 2 bases and J dropped 0 bases, with 11 bases sitting between them. Germline assignment: CDR1 GTSNPN and CDR2 SVGIG (reference sequence). CDR3 length equals 16 residues. The CDR3 spells CAWSLYVPSGANVLTF. The CDR3 region has the DNA TGTGCCTGGAGTCTATACGTCCCCTCTGGGGCCAACGTCCTGACTTTC.

The V gene is TRBV11-3, the J gene TRBJ2-1; the match to TRBD1 covers 7 bases. CDR3 size: 17 residues. V lost 0 bases to trimming and J lost 4 bases; unmatched junction nucleotides: 9. Germline V CDR1 and CDR2: SGHNT, YENEEA. Here the CDR3 reads CASSLERWDSKYNEQFF. DNA of the CDR3: TGTGCCAGCAGCTTAGAACGTTGGGACAGTAAGTACAATGAGCAGTTCTTC.

The V and J genes are TRBV19 and TRBJ1-1, with D perhaps matching TRBD1 (5 bases). Trimming stripped 3 bases from V and 0 bases from J, with 11 bases between. The CDR3 consists of 15 residues. The germline gives CDR1 LNHDA, CDR2 SQIVND (reference sequence). CDR3 loop: CASSIRALMNTEAFF. The CDR3 DNA reads TGTGCCAGTAGTATCAGGGCTTTAATGAACACTGAAGCTTTCTTT.

The chain's CDR3 is CASSLPRQGASGNTIYF. CDR3 nucleotide sequence: TGCGCCAGCAGTCTCCCACGACAGGGCGCCTCTGGAAACACCATATATTTT. The chain couples TRBV23-1 to TRBJ1-3, with 7 bases matching TRBD1. TRBV23-1 is an open reading frame whose function is uncertain. CDR3 length: 17 residues. The V gene end was trimmed by 4 bases and the J gene end by 0 bases; junction bases not matched to a gene: 9.

J is TRBJ2-1 and V is TRBV29-1; the D gene is possibly TRBD1 (6 bases). Deletions cut 7 bases from V and 3 bases from J, with 13 bases between. The CDR3 covers 13 residues. The germline CDR1 and CDR2 sequences are SQVTM and ANQGSEA. CDR3 DNA: TGCAGCGCGGGACACGGTAACTACAATGAGCAGTTCTTC. It codes for CSAGHGNYNEQFF.

This clone was observed a single time. V usage is TRBV6-6 and J usage is TRBJ2-2; D remains unclear. The germline gives CDR1 MNHNY, CDR2 SVGAGI (reference sequence). CDR3 length equals 11 residues. Trimming removed 10 bases at V and 3 bases at J, with 6 bases between. CDR3 sequence reads: CATTDTGELFF. The CDR3 DNA is TGTGCCACCACAGACACCGGGGAGCTGTTTTTT.

The rearrangement uses TRBV7-8 and TRBJ1-5, with unresolved D. The CDR3 covers 16 residues. Germline CDR1 SGHVS, CDR2 FQNEAQ. Trimming took off 4 bases at V and 4 bases at J, with 17 bases between the two ends. CDR3 DNA: TGTGCCAGCAGCTCAGGCCCCTTCCATGGGAATCAGCCCCAGCATTTT. As protein: CASSSGPFHGNQPQHF.

The chain is built from TRBV19 and TRBJ1-2; D call uncertain. Germline V gene sequence: CDR1 LNHDA, CDR2 SQIVND (reference sequence). V was pared by 1 base and J by 3 bases, with 9 bases between. The CDR3 covers 14 residues. CDR3 coding DNA: TGTGCCAGTAGTATAGCGAACACCTACTATGGCTACACCTTC. Its protein is CASSIANTYYGYTF.

The chain uses TRBV5-5 and TRBJ1-2; TRBD1 might be the D (6 bases). The ends were cut back, 1 base at V and 0 bases at J, with 10 bases in the middle. This CDR3 is built from 15 residues. Germline CDR1 SGHKS, CDR2 YYEKEE (reference sequence). As DNA, the CDR3 is TGTGCCAGCAGCTTGAGCCGGACAGCTAACTATGGCTACACCTTC. Its translation: CASSLSRTANYGYTF.

The chain couples TRBV7-3 to TRBJ2-2; 8 positions match TRBD2. Trimming removed 5 bases from V and 2 bases from J; junction bases left unmatched: 7. Germline CDR1 reads SGHTA; CDR2 reads FQGTGA. This CDR3 has 16 residues. CDR3 region: CASSTHSGANTGELFF. In DNA, the CDR3 is TGTGCCAGCAGCACCCATAGCGGGGCTAACACCGGGGAGCTGTTTTTT.